This entry describes one TCR beta chain. The antigen is not known. The sample is drawn from a study of vaccination effects on CD4 cells after COVID-19. General observations from the study: There was marked clonal contraction among infection- and vaccine-induced clones late after vaccination. The study had few convalescent patients and no early post-infection timepoints.

Under the ViraFEST assay, PBMC were stimulated with viral peptide pools so that antigen-specific CD4+ T cells expanded. Sequencing was performed afterwards. Culturing for around eleven days preceded CD4+ T cell isolation. Everyone in the study got two shots of either the BNT162b2 or mRNA-1273 vaccine. IL-2 medium took the place of half the medium on both days 3 and 7. Sequencing used immunoSEQ multiplex PCR; TCRdb keeps in-frame clones, though not all of them. The sample holds more than 15,000 clones, 70% seen once. This TCR was recovered from a human donor who received a COVID-19 vaccine. Here the sequenced sample was CD4+ T cells from PBMCs cultured with SARS-CoV-2 spike peptides, taken after COVID-19 vaccination.

Here the CDR3 reads CASSLGVRGTEAFF. CDR3 nucleotide sequence: TGTGCCAGCAGCTTAGGGGTCAGAGGAACTGAAGCTTTCTTT. The rearrangement links TRBV11-3 to TRBJ1-1; D gene ambiguous. The germline CDR1 and CDR2 sequences are SGHNT and YENEEA. V was clipped by 1 base and J by 5 bases, with 11 bases between them. The CDR3 contains 14 residues.